The 8 T cell receptor beta chains below were found in one sample sequenced in a study of preoperative IRX-2 immunotherapy in early breast cancer. Treatment of the sample: preoperative locoregional IRX-2 cytokine immunotherapy. Sequencing was performed with immunoSEQ multiplex PCR; in TCRdb, only in-frame clones are kept and a portion is missing. Here the sample spans around 420 clones, around 76% being singletons. The input for sequencing was tumor tissue, taken after IRX-2 immunotherapy. The receptors were sampled from a human donor with breast cancer.

The chain has TRBV6-8 and TRBJ2-2, with D perhaps TRBD1 or TRBD2 (6 bases each). V shed 4 bases and J shed 5 bases, with 11 bases lying between them. The CDR3 is 14 amino acids. Germline V gene sequence: CDR1 MNHGY, CDR2 SAAAGT. For the CDR3, the DNA is TGTGCCAGCAGTTCCCTAGGGGGGACCGGGGAGCTGTTTTTT. This sequence encodes CASSSLGGTGELFF.

The V call is TRBV28, the J call TRBJ1-1, with D possibly matching TRBD1 (5 bases). The CDR3 is 15 amino acids. Trimming shortened V by 7 bases and J by 0 bases, and 15 bases separated the two germline ends. From germline, CDR1 is MDHEN and CDR2 SYDVKM. CDR3 sequence: CASNLGAVMNTEAFF. CDR3 in DNA: TGTGCCAGCAACCTTGGGGCTGTAATGAACACTGAAGCTTTCTTT.

V usage is TRBV29-1 and J usage is TRBJ2-3; 9 bases are a match to TRBD2. This CDR3 has 12 amino acids. Germline lookup yields CDR1 SQVTM and CDR2 ANQGSEA. V lost 7 bases, J lost 4 bases, and 3 bases stayed unmatched. CDR3 protein: CSAAGGADTQYF. CDR3 DNA sequence: TGCAGCGCTGCGGGGGGGGCAGATACGCAGTATTTT.

The chain carries TRBV18 and TRBJ1-5, with 9 bases matching TRBD1. CDR1 and CDR2 from the germline V gene are KGHSH and LQKENI. This CDR3 spans 14 amino acids. The ends lost 4 bases at V and 5 bases at J; junction bases unmatched: 3. CDR3 sequence: CASSLTGGDQPQHF. In DNA form, the CDR3 reads TGTGCCAGCTCACTGACAGGGGGAGATCAGCCCCAGCATTTT.

DNA for the CDR3: TGCGCCAGCAGCCAACCTAACAGGGGAAGAACGCAGTATTTT. Its protein product is CASSQPNRGRTQYF. The chain links TRBV5-1 to TRBJ2-3, with TRBD1 identical over 7 bases. After removal of 4 bases from V and 9 bases from J, the junction contained 11 bases not matched to a gene. The CDR3 runs 14 residues. The germline V gene encodes CDR1 SGHRS and CDR2 YFSETQ.

J is TRBJ2-1 and V is TRBV7-1; D gene uncertain. TRBV7-1 is assigned to the ORF class and has an uncertain function. V was clipped by 4 bases and J by 10 bases, with 14 bases between them. The CDR3 is 13 residues long. CDR3 amino acids: CASSLTPRTEQFF. The CDR3 DNA is TGTGCCAGCAGCTTAACTCCCCGGACCGAGCAGTTCTTC.

The gene calls are TRBV19 and TRBJ1-2; TRBD1 matches 9 bases. The length of the CDR3 is 15 residues. Losses at the gene ends were 1 base for V and 5 bases for J; bases not matched to a gene: 5. Per germline, CDR1 LNHDA and CDR2 SQIVND (reference sequence). CDR3: CASSIVQGAQYGYTF. The CDR3 DNA sequence: TGTGCCAGTAGTATAGTACAGGGGGCGCAGTATGGCTACACCTTC.

V usage is TRBV18 and J usage is TRBJ1-3, with a weak D call TRBD1 (6 bases). Trimming stripped 3 bases from V and 1 base from J, with 10 bases between. CDR1 and CDR2 (germline): KGHSH, LQKENI. The CDR3 is 15 residues long. As DNA, the CDR3 is TGTGCCAGCTCACCCATGGGGGCTTCTGGAAACACCATATATTTT. Translation: CASSPMGASGNTIYF.